These 9 T cell receptor beta chains share one sample of origin, sequenced in a study of cytomegalovirus exposure and HLA in healthy donors. The PCR employed 60 Vbeta primers together with 13 Jbeta primers. Repertoires were generated with immunoSEQ multiplex PCR, while TCRdb's copy carries only in-frame clones and drops some. The data show roughly 97,000 clones, around 73% seen once. The source material was PBMCs. The receptors were gathered from a woman aged 40-49 years in good health and CMV-seronegative.

The chain couples TRBV5-4 to TRBJ2-5, with 7 bases matching TRBD1. The germline V gene encodes CDR1 SGHNT and CDR2 YYREEE (reference sequence). The CDR3 is made up of 16 amino acids. The V segment lost 4 bases and the J segment 2 bases; nucleotides outside the gene matches: 11. CDR3 in amino acids: CASSLEGAGRQETQYF. The CDR3 DNA follows: TGTGCCAGCAGCCTCGAGGGGGCAGGGAGACAAGAGACCCAGTACTTC.

This clone was seen once. This rearrangement joins TRBV6-1 to TRBJ2-5; the D gene is possibly TRBD1 (5 bases). CDR3 length: 14 amino acids. CDR1 is MNHNS, CDR2 SASEGT, per germline. Trimming took off 4 bases at V and 2 bases at J, with 11 bases between the two ends. DNA of the CDR3: TGTGCCAGCAGTGGCTTGGCAGGGCAAGAGACCCAGTACTTC. Amino acid sequence: CASSGLAGQETQYF.

The chain is built from TRBV15 and TRBJ2-7; 10 bases align to TRBD2. Losses at the gene ends were 5 bases for V and 0 bases for J; bases not matched to a gene: 10. CDR3 length: 17 residues. CDR1 is LNHNV and CDR2 is YYDKDF in the germline V gene (reference sequence). The CDR3 DNA reads TGTGCCACCAGCCGTGAGGCGGGGACTAGCGCCTCCTACGAGCAGTACTTC. Protein sequence: CATSREAGTSASYEQYF.

The chain links TRBV28 to TRBJ2-7; D gene ambiguous. Deletions cut 5 bases from V and 3 bases from J, with 8 bases between. The CDR3 is made up of 12 amino acids. Germline CDR1 reads MDHEN; CDR2 reads SYDVKM. CDR3: CASSPRFYEQYF. In DNA form, the CDR3 reads TGTGCCAGCAGTCCTAGATTCTACGAGCAGTACTTC.

This chain joins TRBV11-1 and TRBJ2-1; 7 bases are shared with TRBD2. The germline gives CDR1 SGHAT, CDR2 FQDESV (reference sequence). Losses at the gene ends were 5 bases for V and 4 bases for J; bases not matched to a gene: 14. This CDR3 contains 17 residues. For the CDR3, the DNA is TGTGCCAGCAGCGTCGGTACTAGCGCCTTGTATTACAATGAGCAGTTCTTC. It is translated as CASSVGTSALYYNEQFF.

This clone turned up a few times. The rearrangement joins TRBV28 to TRBJ1-2; 8 nucleotides line up with TRBD1. The CDR3 length is 16 residues. V shed 5 bases, J shed 6 bases, and the junction held 14 bases outside the gene matches. CDR1 and CDR2 from the germline V gene are MDHEN and SYDVKM. The CDR3 sequence is CASSLSTRLTGDGYTF. As DNA, the CDR3 is TGTGCCAGCAGTCTCTCTACCCGATTGACAGGGGATGGCTACACCTTC.

The V gene is TRBV7-8, the J gene TRBJ2-7, with D perhaps TRBD1 (6 bases). The CDR3 spans 14 residues. Germline CDR1 is SGHVS and CDR2 is FQNEAQ. V lost 1 base and J lost 4, with 11 bases in between. The CDR3 loop is CASSLGTGKYEQYF. Written as DNA, the CDR3 is TGTGCCAGCAGCTTAGGTACAGGGAAGTACGAGCAGTACTTC.

This clone was seen a single time. The chain joins TRBV7-6 to TRBJ2-7; the match to TRBD2 covers 8 bases. With 0 bases clipped from V and 5 bases from J, the junction kept 3 bases outside the gene matches. From germline, CDR1 is SGHVS and CDR2 FNYEAQ. The CDR3 is 14 residues long. CDR3 sequence (DNA): TGTGCCAGCAGCTTAGCCGGGAGGGGTGACGAGCAGTACTTC. Translated, it gives CASSLAGRGDEQYF.

V is TRBV14 and J is TRBJ2-7; 9 bases align to TRBD2. Unmatched junction bases numbered 9, after V lost 3 bases and J lost 3 bases. CDR3 length: 16 amino acids. Germline CDR1 reads SGHDN; CDR2 reads FVKESK. As DNA, the CDR3 is TGTGCCAGCAGCCAGGTGGGACTAGCCGACTACTACGAGCAGTACTTC. Translation: CASSQVGLADYYEQYF. The full variable domain, with the rest looked up from reference TRBV14 and TRBJ2-7, is EAGVTQFPSHSVIEKGQTVTLRCDPISGHDNLYWYRRVMGKEIKFLLHFVKESKQDESGMPNNRFLAERTGGTYSTLKVQPAELEDSGVYFCASSQVGLADYYEQYFGPGTRLTVT.